A single sample gave rise to the 9 T cell receptor beta chains below, sequenced in a study of shared clonotypes between healthy human individuals. Data came from immunoSEQ multiplex PCR; TCRdb stores just in-frame clones and leaves some out. This sample has under 1 million clones, with around 96% found just once. Selected positively for CCR7 and CD45RO-negative, naive CD8 cells excluded terminally differentiated effector memory CD45RA+ cells. Sample: naive CD8+ T cells sorted from blood. The receptor source for this set is a man aged 25 to 40 in good health.

V gene TRBV29-1 combines with J gene TRBJ1-1; TRBD1 might be the D (6 bases). CDR3 length equals 14 residues. With 7 bases removed from V and 0 bases from J, the gap between germline ends came to 15 bases. Per the germline V gene, CDR1 is SQVTM and CDR2 is ANQGSEA. This chain's CDR3 is CSASGQPLNTEAFF. The CDR3 nucleotides are TGCAGCGCTTCGGGACAACCTTTGAACACTGAAGCTTTCTTT. The complete variable domain, with remaining parts taken from reference TRBV29-1 and TRBJ1-1, reads SAVISQKPSRDICQRGTSLTIQCQVDSQVTMMFWYRQQPGQSLTLIATANQGSEATYESGFVIDKFPISRPNLTFSTLTVSNMSPEDSSIYLCSASGQPLNTEAFFGQGTRLTVV.

This sequence joins TRBV2 and TRBJ2-7, with D perhaps matching TRBD1 or TRBD2 (5 bases each). The CDR3 sequence is 13 residues long. V was shortened by 8 bases and J by 2 bases, with 13 bases between the two germline ends. The germline gives CDR1 SNHLY, CDR2 FYNNEI. The CDR3: CASVGTPTYEQYF. CDR3 DNA: TGTGCCAGCGTCGGGACGCCAACCTACGAGCAGTACTTC.

The chain carries TRBV11-2 and TRBJ1-1, with D uncertain. The CDR3 spans 14 residues. The germline CDR1 and CDR2 sequences are SGHAT and FQNNGV. Trimming shortened V by 0 bases and J by 4 bases, and 9 bases separated the two germline ends. The CDR3 sequence is CASSLEGVGTEAFF. The CDR3, as DNA: TGTGCCAGCAGCTTAGAAGGTGTGGGCACTGAAGCTTTCTTT.

J is TRBJ2-2 and V is TRBV29-1, with TRBD1 matching 11 bases. The CDR3 has 15 residues. Germline assignment: CDR1 SQVTM and CDR2 ANQGSEA. The trim removed 6 bases at V and 5 bases at J, leaving 8 bases unmatched. CDR3 region: CSVSGQGAMTGELFF. DNA of the CDR3: TGCAGCGTCAGCGGACAGGGGGCTATGACCGGGGAGCTGTTTTTT.

The J gene is TRBJ1-4, the V gene TRBV6-9; D uncertain. There are 16 residues in the CDR3. The V gene lost 3 bases and the J gene lost 8 bases, with 19 bases spanning the gap. The germline CDR1 and CDR2 sequences are MNHGY and SVAAGI. The CDR3 is CASSYYPRTLREKLFF. The CDR3 nucleotides are TGTGCCAGCAGTTACTATCCGAGAACCCTGAGGGAAAAACTGTTTTTT.

The genes are TRBV6-6 and TRBJ1-5; 9 bases align to TRBD1. Germline lookup yields CDR1 MNHNY and CDR2 SVGAGI (reference sequence). This CDR3 contains 15 residues. V trimming: 5 bases; J trimming: 1 base; junction bases outside the gene matches: 3. As DNA, the CDR3 is TGTGCCAGCAGTCCGGACAGGGGAAGCAATCAGCCCCAGCATTTT. As protein: CASSPDRGSNQPQHF.

The rearrangement links TRBV9 to TRBJ2-7; a possible D gene is TRBD2 (5 bases). Trimming shortened V by 1 base and J by 5 bases, and 10 bases separated the two germline ends. Germline CDR1 is SGDLS and CDR2 is YYNGEE. The CDR3 is made up of 13 amino acids. CDR3 DNA: TGTGCCAGCAGCGTACTAGCTGAGGACGAGCAGTACTTC. Amino acids: CASSVLAEDEQYF.

The CDR3 sequence: CASSERVGGLRSGANVLTF. The CDR3 nucleotides read TGTGCCAGCAGTGAAAGGGTAGGGGGCCTTCGGTCTGGGGCCAACGTCCTGACTTTC. The chain uses TRBV6-1 and TRBJ2-6; 7 nucleotides line up with TRBD1. CDR3 length equals 19 residues. CDR1 and CDR2 (germline): MNHNS, SASEGT. The junction had 11 bases not matched to a gene; V was cut back by 2 bases and J by 1 base.

The genes are TRBV27 and TRBJ2-5, with 8 bases fitting TRBD1. CDR3 length equals 16 residues. V dropped 5 bases and J dropped 1; count of bases not matched to a gene: 9. Germline values: CDR1 MNHEY, CDR2 SMNVEV (reference sequence). This CDR3 reads CASSPRTGFPQETQYF. In DNA form, the CDR3 reads TGTGCCAGCAGTCCCCGGACAGGGTTTCCCCAAGAGACCCAGTACTTC.